One sample yielded the 25 T cell receptor beta chains listed below, sequenced in a study of blood T cell repertoires in COVID-19. Some clones are missing from TCRdb's copy, which holds only in-frame ones; the method was immunoSEQ multiplex PCR. In the table there are 390,000 or so clones, approximately 90% of which are singletons. The sequencing sample was made of PBMCs or T cells enriched from blood (not recorded which). These receptors originate from a man aged 18 to 29 who had recovered from COVID-19.

The V call is TRBV5-5, the J call TRBJ2-2; D is perhaps TRBD2 (6 bases). The CDR3 totals 14 residues. Trimming shortened V by 1 base and J by 5 bases, and 9 bases separated the two germline ends. Germline V gene sequence: CDR1 SGHKS, CDR2 YYEKEE (reference sequence). CDR3 DNA: TGTGCCAGCAGCTTGTCTCGGGGGACCGGGGAGCTGTTTTTT. Translation: CASSLSRGTGELFF.

This clone was observed once. The chain couples TRBV6-2 or TRBV6-3 to TRBJ2-3; TRBD2 agrees at 16 bases. V gave up 5 bases and J gave up 6 bases; unmatched junction bases: 5. Germline CDR1 reads MNHEY; CDR2 reads SVGEGT. The CDR3 is 16 amino acids. The CDR3 spells CASSLGLAGGMDTQYF. The CDR3 nucleotides read TGTGCCAGCAGTCTGGGACTAGCGGGAGGGATGGATACGCAGTATTTT.

This clone was observed a single time. The rearrangement links TRBV11-3 to TRBJ2-7; TRBD1 aligns across 8 bases. The germline gives CDR1 SGHNT, CDR2 YENEEA. V dropped 5 bases and J dropped 2; count of bases not matched to a gene: 2. The CDR3 runs 13 residues. DNA for the CDR3: TGTGCCAGCAGCCGGGGACAGGCCTACGAGCAGTACTTC. Its translation is CASSRGQAYEQYF.

CDR3 protein: CASSTQGGSDTQYF. DNA for the CDR3: TGCGCCAGCTCCACTCAAGGGGGCTCAGATACGCAGTATTTT. This chain connects TRBV5-1 to TRBJ2-3; 7 bases match TRBD1. V was pared by 7 bases and J by 4 bases, with 9 bases of the junction left unmatched. Germline V gene data show CDR1 as SGHRS and CDR2 as YFSETQ. CDR3 length: 14 residues. Variable domain in full (rest from reference TRBV5-1 and TRBJ2-3): KAGVTQTPRYLIKTRGQQVTLSCSPISGHRSVSWYQQTPGQGLQFLFEYFSETQRNKGNFPGRFSGRQFSNSRSEMNVSTLELGDSALYLCASSTQGGSDTQYFGPGTRLTVL.

The chain uses TRBV10-3 and TRBJ1-6; tentatively, D is TRBD1 (6 bases). Germline lookup yields CDR1 ENHRY and CDR2 SYGVKD. The CDR3 sequence is 14 residues long. V lost 1 base and J 10 bases, leaving 11 bases between the germline ends. The DNA of the CDR3 is TGTGCCATCAGTGAGTTATTAGGACAGTCACCCCTCCACTTT. This sequence encodes CAISELLGQSPLHF.

This clone was detected once. The rearrangement uses TRBV28 and TRBJ1-5; no clear D gene. Germline V gives CDR1 MDHEN, CDR2 SYDVKM. V shed 6 bases and J shed 0 bases, with 18 bases lying between them. The CDR3 spans 17 residues. CDR3 bases: TGTGCCAGCAGCCCGAGGGCACTTAAGTATAGCAATCAGCCCCAGCATTTT. Protein sequence: CASSPRALKYSNQPQHF.

The chain recombines TRBV19 with TRBJ1-1, with 9 nucleotides matching TRBD1. V shed 7 bases and J 7 bases; nucleotides not matched to a gene: 7. The CDR3 runs to 13 residues. CDR1 is LNHDA and CDR2 is SQIVND in the germline V gene (reference sequence). The CDR3 nucleotides are TGTGCCAGTATCCGGGACAGGGTAGGTGAAGCTTTCTTT. Translation gives CASIRDRVGEAFF.

The rearrangement links TRBV6-5 to TRBJ1-1, with TRBD1 as a possible D gene (5 bases). Germline loops: CDR1 MNHEY, CDR2 SVGAGI. The CDR3 length is 14 residues. The ends were cut back, 6 bases at V and 4 bases at J, with 15 bases in the middle. The CDR3 protein is CASRAGWDGTEAFF. The CDR3 DNA reads TGTGCCAGCAGAGCAGGGTGGGATGGCACTGAAGCTTTCTTT.

This clone was recorded once. V and J are TRBV4-2 and TRBJ2-6, with a weak D call TRBD1 (6 bases). V shed 0 bases and J shed 0 bases, with 18 bases lying between them. Germline CDR1 and CDR2: LGHNA and YNFKEQ. CDR3 length: 20 amino acids. CDR3 nucleotides: TGTGCCAGCAGCCAAGATTCGGGTTCGGGACAAGGCTCTGGGGCCAACGTCCTGACTTTC. The encoded protein is CASSQDSGSGQGSGANVLTF.

The chain carries TRBV5-1 and TRBJ2-2; a weak D match, TRBD1 (5 bases). V lost 1 base and J 6 bases, leaving 10 bases between the germline ends. The length of the CDR3 is 14 residues. The V gene's germline CDR1 is SGHRS and CDR2 YFSETQ. DNA of the CDR3: TGCGCCAGCAGCTTGTCACTGGGGCCCGGGGAGCTGTTTTTT. This gives the protein CASSLSLGPGELFF.

This clone came up many times. The chain employs TRBV3-1 (or the pseudogene TRBV3-2) and TRBJ1-4; D is possibly TRBD1 (6 bases). With 2 bases removed from V and 5 bases from J, the gap between germline ends came to 12 bases. The CDR3 is 15 amino acids. Germline CDR1 and CDR2: LGHDT and YNNKEL (reference sequence). The CDR3, as DNA: TGTGCCAGCAGCCAATCACAGGGCTTGAATGAAAAACTGTTTTTT. Its translation is CASSQSQGLNEKLFF.

The V and J genes are TRBV7-6 and TRBJ1-6; D perhaps matches TRBD1 (5 bases). V shed 2 bases and J shed 8 bases, with 19 bases lying between them. Germline CDR1 and CDR2: SGHVS and FNYEAQ. The CDR3 totals 17 residues. The CDR3, as DNA: TGTGCCAGCAGCTTAAATCGGTCGGCAGGGAGGCATTCACCCCTCCACTTT. Encoded protein: CASSLNRSAGRHSPLHF.

The genes are TRBV2 and TRBJ2-7; 8 bases align to TRBD2. Germline loops: CDR1 SNHLY, CDR2 FYNNEI. CDR3 length equals 14 residues. The ends lost 5 bases at V and 6 bases at J; junction bases unmatched: 9. This CDR3 reads CASSRSGSRIEQYF. The CDR3 DNA follows: TGTGCCAGCAGTCGAAGCGGGAGTAGGATCGAGCAGTACTTC.

On this clone: This CDR3 is also generated by other DNA sequences in the sample. The chain uses TRBV5-5 and TRBJ2-1; D remains unclear. The CDR3 runs to 12 residues. Trimming took 3 bases from V and 11 from J, leaving 12 bases between them. Germline lookup yields CDR1 SGHKS and CDR2 YYEKEE (reference sequence). This CDR3 is CASSSGWYQQFF. CDR3 coding DNA: TGTGCCAGCAGCTCCGGGTGGTATCAGCAGTTCTTC.

The V call is TRBV5-5, the J call TRBJ2-1, with 10 nucleotides matching TRBD2. The CDR3 extends over 15 amino acids. Germline V gene data show CDR1 as SGHKS and CDR2 as YYEKEE (reference sequence). V trimming: 0 bases; J trimming: 9 bases; junction bases outside the gene matches: 6. CDR3 bases: TGTGCCAGCAGCTTGGAAAGCGGGAGGGCCGGTGAGCAGTTCTTC. Translation: CASSLESGRAGEQFF.

J is TRBJ2-7 and V is TRBV7-9; D call uncertain. This CDR3 is 14 amino acids long. Trimming stripped 6 bases from V and 4 bases from J, with 16 bases between. Germline loops: CDR1 SEHNR, CDR2 FQNEAQ (reference sequence). The CDR3 region has the DNA TGTGCCAGCAGTTACCCCACTGACGGGTACGAGCAGTACTTC. It specifies CASSYPTDGYEQYF.

In nucleotides, the CDR3 is TGCGCCAGCAGCCTGGGATCAGGGGCAGATACGCAGTATTTT. Protein: CASSLGSGADTQYF. The rearrangement joins TRBV5-1 to TRBJ2-3; D possibly corresponds to TRBD1 (6 bases). This CDR3 region has 14 residues. In germline, CDR1 is SGHRS, CDR2 YFSETQ. Deletions cut 4 bases from V and 4 bases from J, with 13 bases between.

In its sample, this clone was seen a few times. The gene calls are TRBV3-1 (or the pseudogene TRBV3-2) and TRBJ1-4, with 8 nucleotides matching TRBD1. CDR1 LGHDT and CDR2 YNNKEL come from the germline V gene (reference sequence). The ends lost 4 bases at V and 8 bases at J; junction bases unmatched: 6. CDR3 length: 14 amino acids. The CDR3 is CASSPRTGLEKLFF. As DNA, the CDR3 is TGTGCCAGCAGCCCCCGGACAGGGTTGGAAAAACTGTTTTTT.

This chain links TRBV7-3 with TRBJ2-3, with 7 positions matching TRBD2. The CDR3 covers 14 residues. Germline values: CDR1 SGHTA, CDR2 FQGTGA. The V gene end was trimmed by 8 bases and the J gene end by 5 bases; junction bases not matched to a gene: 10. Here the CDR3 DNA reads TGTGCCAGCGGCCGCGGGGGAACTTTAGATACGCAGTATTTT. The encoded protein is CASGRGGTLDTQYF.

V gene TRBV5-5 combines with J gene TRBJ1-5; no reliable D call. The V gene's germline CDR1 is SGHKS and CDR2 YYEKEE (reference sequence). Trimming left V 1 base short and J 1 base short, with 9 bases between. CDR3 length equals 15 residues. The CDR3 reads CASSLTATSNQPQHF. The CDR3 bases are TGTGCCAGCAGCTTGACTGCCACCAGCAATCAGCCCCAGCATTTT.

V usage is TRBV9 and J usage is TRBJ2-7, with D perhaps matching TRBD1 (6 bases). CDR3 length: 14 residues. CDR1 is SGDLS and CDR2 is YYNGEE in the germline V gene. V gave up 0 bases and J gave up 7 bases, with 14 bases separating them. CDR3 nucleotide sequence: TGTGCCAGCAGCGTAGGTCTGACAGGCGGGGAGCAGTACTTC. It codes for CASSVGLTGGEQYF.

The J gene is TRBJ2-6, the V gene TRBV5-4; tentative D call: TRBD2 (6 bases). From germline, CDR1 is SGHNT and CDR2 YYREEE (reference sequence). The CDR3 length is 17 residues. V lost 2 bases to trimming and J lost 2 bases, with 14 bases between them. The CDR3 DNA is TGTGCCAGCAGCTTTGTCGGGGGTGCCACTGGGGCCAACGTCCTGACTTTC. It is translated as CASSFVGGATGANVLTF.

V is TRBV24-1 and J is TRBJ2-3, with D perhaps matching TRBD2 (5 bases). Germline CDR1 is KGHDR and CDR2 is SFDVKD. The CDR3 has 16 residues. Between the trimmed V and J ends, which lost 2 bases and 1 base, there was a span of 12 bases. CDR3 coding DNA: TGTGCCACCAGTGATTCCGGGGAGATTGGCACAGATACGCAGTATTTT. Translated: CATSDSGEIGTDTQYF.

The chain links TRBV6-1 to TRBJ1-3; D is undetermined. Trimming removed 1 base from V and 4 bases from J, with 5 bases in between. This CDR3 comprises 13 residues. Germline loops: CDR1 MNHNS, CDR2 SASEGT. The CDR3 DNA follows: TGTGCCAGCAGTGAAGTCAGGGGAAACACCATATATTTT. This translates into CASSEVRGNTIYF.

This clone was seen only once. This rearrangement joins TRBV7-2 to TRBJ1-1, with 8 bases that match TRBD1. Germline CDR1 is SGHTA and CDR2 is FQGNSA. Unmatched junction bases numbered 8, after V lost 2 bases and J lost 3 bases. The CDR3 has 16 residues. In DNA form, the CDR3 reads TGTGCCAGCAGCTTAAGACAGGGGAGACAGTACACTGAAGCTTTCTTT. This translates into CASSLRQGRQYTEAFF.